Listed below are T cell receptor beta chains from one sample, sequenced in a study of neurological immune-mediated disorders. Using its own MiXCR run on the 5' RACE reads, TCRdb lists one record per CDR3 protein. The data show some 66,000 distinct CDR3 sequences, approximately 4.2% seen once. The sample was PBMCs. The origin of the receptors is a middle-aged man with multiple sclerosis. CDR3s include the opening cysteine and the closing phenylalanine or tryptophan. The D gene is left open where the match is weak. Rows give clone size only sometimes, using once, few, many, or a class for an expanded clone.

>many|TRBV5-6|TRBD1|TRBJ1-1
CASRGQANLNTEAFF
TGTGCCAGCAGGGGACAGGCCAATTTGAACACTGAAGCTTTCTTT
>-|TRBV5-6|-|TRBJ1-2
CASSFVAAAYGYTF
TGTGCCAGCAGCTTTGTTGCTGCCGCCTATGGCTACACCTTC
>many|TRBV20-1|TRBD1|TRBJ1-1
CSVRQGAGTEAFF
TGCAGTGTCAGACAGGGGGCTGGCACTGAAGCTTTCTTT
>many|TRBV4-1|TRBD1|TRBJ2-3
CASRRQGSTDTQYF
TGCGCCAGCAGAAGACAGGGAAGCACAGATACGCAGTATTTT
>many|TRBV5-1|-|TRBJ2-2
CASSLARGVNTGELFF
TGCGCCAGCAGCTTGGCCCGTGGGGTGAACACCGGGGAGCTGTTTTTT
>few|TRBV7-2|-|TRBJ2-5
CASSLAGGPRETQYF
TGTGCCAGCAGCTTAGCCGGGGGGCCTCGAGAGACCCAGTACTTC
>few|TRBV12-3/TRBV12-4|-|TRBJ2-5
CASSLPGGQQETQYF
TGTGCCAGCAGTTTACCCGGGGGACAGCAAGAGACCCAGTACTTC
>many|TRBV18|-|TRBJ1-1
CASSPGGLNTEAFF
TGTGCCAGCTCACCCGGGGGGCTGAACACTGAAGCTTTCTTT
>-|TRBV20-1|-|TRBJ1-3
CSAADGSSGNTIYF
TGCAGTGCTGCTGACGGGAGCTCTGGAAACACCATATATTTT
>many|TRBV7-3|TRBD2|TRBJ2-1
CASSLPRRGGYNEQFF
TGTGCCAGCAGCTTACCTAGGCGGGGGGGCTATAATGAGCAGTTCTTC
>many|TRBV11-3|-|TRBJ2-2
CASSLIYTGELFF
TGTGCCAGCAGCTTAATTTACACCGGGGAGCTGTTTTTT
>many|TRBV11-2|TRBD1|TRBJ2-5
CASSLDRRQGAQYF
TGTGCCAGCAGCTTAGACCGGCGACAGGGCGCCCAGTACTTC
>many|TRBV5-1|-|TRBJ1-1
CASSLAMAGIQGTEAFF
TGCGCCAGCAGCTTGGCAATGGCAGGGATTCAGGGTACTGAAGCTTTCTTT
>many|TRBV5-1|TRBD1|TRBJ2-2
CASSLTPGQVTGELFF
TGCGCCAGCAGCTTAACCCCGGGACAGGTCACCGGGGAGCTGTTTTTT
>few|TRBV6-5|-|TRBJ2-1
CASSYTDRAYNEQFF
TGTGCCAGCAGTTACACGGATAGGGCGTACAATGAGCAGTTCTTC
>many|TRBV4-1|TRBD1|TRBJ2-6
CASSRDGTGLSGANVLTF
TGCGCCAGCAGCCGAGATGGGACAGGGCTGTCTGGGGCCAACGTCCTGACTTTC